This is a list of T cell receptor beta chains from one sample in a study of T cell repertoires in cytomegalovirus infection. TCRdb used MiXCR to reprocess the reads, holding one entry per CDR3 protein. The profile shows fewer than 300,000 distinct CDR3 sequences, roughly 26% of them singletons. The sequenced sample was PBMCs. These receptors were taken from a human donor in good health (CMV status not recorded). Some clones in this sample may be carry-over from other donors' samples. Both conserved end residues are part of each CDR3. The D gene is left open where the match is weak. Rows give clone size only sometimes, using once, few, many, or a class for an expanded clone.

v_call	cdr3_length	j_call	clone_size	d_call	cdr3_nt	cdr3_aa
TRBV7-2	14	TRBJ2-5	-	-	TGTGCCAGCAGCGGCCGACAGGACCAAGAGACCCAGTACTTC	CASSGRQDQETQYF
TRBV7-9	13	TRBJ1-2	many	-	TGTGCCAGCAGCCCCTCGGGACCCTATGGCTACACCTTC	CASSPSGPYGYTF
TRBV6-2/TRBV6-3	19	TRBJ2-7	-	-	TGTGCCAGCAGTTACTCTACAGGCCAAAACCCCCAAGAACACAATGAGCAGTACTTC	CASSYSTGQNPQEHNEQYF
TRBV7-6	16	TRBJ1-2	many	TRBD1	TGTGCCAGCAGCTCCACCCGCGGGACAGGGGATCATGGCTACACCTTC	CASSSTRGTGDHGYTF
TRBV28	13	TRBJ2-1	few	-	TGTGCCAGCGGGGAGATCGCCTACAATGAGCAGTTCTTC	CASGEIAYNEQFF
TRBV12-3/TRBV12-4	13	TRBJ2-5	many	-	TGTGCCAGCAGGATAGGGCAGAGAGAGACCCAGTACTTC	CASRIGQRETQYF
TRBV19	13	TRBJ1-5	few	-	TGTGCCAGTAGTATTGTAGGGGGACAGCCCCAGCATTTT	CASSIVGGQPQHF
TRBV6-6	15	TRBJ2-7	-	-	TGTGCCAGCAGTCCCCGGGTAGCGGCCGTCTACGAGCAGTACTTC	CASSPRVAAVYEQYF
TRBV3-1	13	TRBJ2-3	-	-	TGTGCCAGCAGCCTAGAGTGGGGAGATACGCAGTATTTT	CASSLEWGDTQYF
TRBV6-2/TRBV6-3	15	TRBJ2-1	-	TRBD1	TGTGCCAGCAGGCCGACCGGGACAGGGAGAGGTGAGCAGTTCTTC	CASRPTGTGRGEQFF
TRBV6-1	16	TRBJ1-5	-	-	TGTGCCAGCAGTGAACTGGACCGTCTAAGCAATCAGCCCCAGCATTTT	CASSELDRLSNQPQHF
TRBV14	15	TRBJ2-2	few	TRBD2	TGTGCCAGCAGCCGCCTAGCGGGCGTTACCGGGGAGCTGTTTTTT	CASSRLAGVTGELFF
TRBV7-2	13	TRBJ2-1	-	-	TGTGCCAGCAGCCCTACTAGCACTAGTGAGCAGTTCTTC	CASSPTSTSEQFF
TRBV10-3	17	TRBJ1-6	-	-	TGTGCCATCAGTGAGTCACCCAGGGGTGTCGGGAATTCACCCCTCCACTTT	CAISESPRGVGNSPLHF
TRBV5-4	15	TRBJ1-2	few	-	TGTGCCAGCAGCTTGGCGGTCGGGGCAGTGAAAGGCTACACCTTC	CASSLAVGAVKGYTF
TRBV2	12	TRBJ2-1	-	-	TGTGCCAGCAGCGGAGACCTTAATGAGCAGTTCTTC	CASSGDLNEQFF
TRBV11-2	17	TRBJ2-7	-	TRBD1	TGTGCCAGCAGCTTCCGATTCACTCCGGGACAGGCCTACGAGCAGTACTTC	CASSFRFTPGQAYEQYF
TRBV15	13	TRBJ1-2	-	-	TGTGCCACCAGCATGGGATCTAACTATGGCTACACCTTC	CATSMGSNYGYTF
TRBV28	14	TRBJ1-2	-	-	TGTGCCAGCAGCACGGTGGGCAGGGTAGATGGCTACACCTTC	CASSTVGRVDGYTF
TRBV7-2	16	TRBJ2-3	many	TRBD2	TGTGCCAGCAGCTTCCTAGCGGGAGGGGTGACAGATACGCAGTATTTT	CASSFLAGGVTDTQYF
TRBV10-3	12	TRBJ1-6	few	-	TGTGCCATACGGGACTCGAATTCACCCCTCCACTTT	CAIRDSNSPLHF
TRBV20-1	13	TRBJ2-7	-	TRBD2	TGCAGTGCTGCGGGGGGTACGAGTTACGAGCAGTACTTC	CSAAGGTSYEQYF
TRBV19	15	TRBJ2-1	-	-	TGTGCCAGTAGTATCCAGGGGAGGTTAGTAAATGAGCAGTTCTTC	CASSIQGRLVNEQFF
TRBV28	16	TRBJ1-1	-	-	TGTGCCAGCAGTCCAGCCGGGACACCTTTGAACACTGAAGCTTTCTTT	CASSPAGTPLNTEAFF
TRBV7-3	16	TRBJ2-1	-	-	TGTGCCAGCAGTCCCGGGTGGAGGGGCGAAAACAATGACCAGTTCTTC	CASSPGWRGENNDQFF
TRBV2	12	TRBJ1-5	few	-	TGTGCCAGCAGCTTAACTAGGCAGCCCCAGCATTTT	CASSLTRQPQHF
TRBV3-1	11	TRBJ2-2	few	-	TGTGCCACCCAGTCGGTCGGGGAGCTGTTTTTT	CATQSVGELFF
TRBV7-2	15	TRBJ1-5	many	TRBD1	TGTGCCAGCAGTCGGGACAGGGTGGTTACTCAGCCCCAGCATTTT	CASSRDRVVTQPQHF
TRBV7-2	15	TRBJ1-5	many	-	TGTGCCAGCAGCTTAGGAGGGGCTGGCAATCAGCCCCAGCATTTT	CASSLGGAGNQPQHF
TRBV4-3	15	TRBJ2-7	-	-	TGCGCCAGCAGCCAAGTCGCGGGGGCCTCCTACGAGCAGTACTTC	CASSQVAGASYEQYF
TRBV7-9	15	TRBJ2-7	many	-	TGTGCCAGCAGCTTATACGGGGCCCCTGAGTACGAGCAGTACTTC	CASSLYGAPEYEQYF
TRBV7-8	16	TRBJ2-3	many	TRBD2	TGTGCCAGCAGCCTAAGGACTAGCGGGAGCCATGATACGCAGTATTTT	CASSLRTSGSHDTQYF
TRBV7-2	14	TRBJ2-1	-	-	TGTGCCAGCAGCCGCGGAGTCCAAATGAATGAGCAGTTCTTC	CASSRGVQMNEQFF
TRBV12-3/TRBV12-4	15	TRBJ2-3	many	TRBD2	TGTGCCAGCAGCCTCGGACTAGCATCCACAGATACGCAGTATTTT	CASSLGLASTDTQYF
TRBV28	13	TRBJ2-1	few	TRBD1	TGTGCCAGCAGTCCTGGACAGGGGAATGAGCAGTTCTTC	CASSPGQGNEQFF
TRBV7-2	13	TRBJ1-5	many	-	TGTGCCAGCAGCGAAGCGGTCCACCAGCCCCAGCATTTT	CASSEAVHQPQHF
TRBV5-1	14	TRBJ1-1	few	-	TGCGCCAGTGGTCGAAGCCAGGAGAACACTGAAGCTTTCTTT	CASGRSQENTEAFF
TRBV7-2	15	TRBJ1-1	-	-	TGTGCCAGCAGCTTAGCGGGGGCACCGAACAAGGAAGCTTTCTTT	CASSLAGAPNKEAFF
TRBV28	12	TRBJ2-1	-	TRBD2	TGTGCCAGCAGACGGACTAGCAATGAGCAGTTCTTC	CASRRTSNEQFF
TRBV7-8	14	TRBJ1-4	-	TRBD1	TGTGCCAGCAGCCGGGACAGGTCTAATGAAAAACTGTTTTTT	CASSRDRSNEKLFF
TRBV10-1	13	TRBJ2-2	few	-	TGCGCCAGCAGTGAGATAGGTGCCGGGGAGCTGTTTTTT	CASSEIGAGELFF
TRBV7-2	13	TRBJ2-1	many	-	TGTGCCAGCAGCTTGGGTAGTGGAGATGAGCAGTTCTTC	CASSLGSGDEQFF
TRBV7-8	14	TRBJ1-1	many	-	TGTGCCAGCAGCTTAGGCGGGAAGAGCACTGAAGCTTTCTTT	CASSLGGKSTEAFF
TRBV6-5	15	TRBJ2-1	-	TRBD2	TGTGCCAGCAGTTTAAACGGGGGGAACTACAATGAGCAGTTCTTC	CASSLNGGNYNEQFF
TRBV29-1	11	TRBJ2-1	-	TRBD2	TGCAGCGTTGGACTAGCTTCCGAGCAGTTCTTC	CSVGLASEQFF
TRBV7-8	17	TRBJ2-1	many	-	TGTGCCAGCAGCTTACGGTTTCAGGTTGCTAGCTACAATGAGCAGTTCTTC	CASSLRFQVASYNEQFF
TRBV20-1	13	TRBJ2-3	-	-	TGCAGTGAAGTTGCCAATTGGGGGGATACGCAGTATTTT	CSEVANWGDTQYF
TRBV14	11	TRBJ1-1	few	-	TGTGCCAGCAGCCAAGGAGGGGCGGCTTTCTTT	CASSQGGAAFF
TRBV10-3	12	TRBJ1-2	-	-	TGTGCCATCAGCATCGGAGACTATGGCTACACCTTC	CAISIGDYGYTF
TRBV7-6	19	TRBJ2-5	many	TRBD2	TGTGCCAGCAGCTTATTCCCTAGCGGGACCCCAAGTAGCCAAGAGACCCAGTACTTC	CASSLFPSGTPSSQETQYF
TRBV30	12	TRBJ2-3	-	-	TGTGCCTGGAGTGAATCGGGTTTCACGCAGTATTTT	CAWSESGFTQYF
TRBV5-1	18	TRBJ1-1	-	-	TGCGCCAGCAGCTTGGGTCGTCTCTACGGGACTGGAGTCACTGAAGCTTTCTTT	CASSLGRLYGTGVTEAFF
TRBV29-1	13	TRBJ2-2	-	TRBD1	TGCAGCGTTCGGACAGGCAGTACCGGGGAGCTGTTTTTT	CSVRTGSTGELFF
TRBV7-2	15	TRBJ2-7	-	TRBD2	TGTGCCAGCAGCTTACTGACTAGCGGGAGAACCGAGCAGTACTTC	CASSLLTSGRTEQYF